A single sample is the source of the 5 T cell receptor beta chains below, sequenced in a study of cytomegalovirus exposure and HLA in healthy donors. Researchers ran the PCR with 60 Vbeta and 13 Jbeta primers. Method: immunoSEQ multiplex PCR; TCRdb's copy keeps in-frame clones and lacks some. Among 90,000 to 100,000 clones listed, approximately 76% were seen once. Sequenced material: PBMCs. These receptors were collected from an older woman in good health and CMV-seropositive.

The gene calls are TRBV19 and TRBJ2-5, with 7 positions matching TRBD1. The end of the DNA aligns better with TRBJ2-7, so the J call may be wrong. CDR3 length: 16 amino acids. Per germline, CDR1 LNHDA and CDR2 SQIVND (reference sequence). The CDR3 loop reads CASSVEPGQRYYEQYF. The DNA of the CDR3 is TGTGCCAGTAGTGTGGAGCCGGGACAGCGATACTACGAGCAGTACTTC.

For the CDR3, the DNA is TGTGCCAGCGGCCTGCCCTTTACGGGAGGGGTCCTTACGCAGTATTTT. Amino acids: CASGLPFTGGVLTQYF. This sequence joins TRBV5-6 and TRBJ2-3; 8 nucleotides align to TRBD2. The CDR3 is made up of 16 amino acids. The ends lost 7 bases at V and 8 bases at J; junction bases unmatched: 18. Germline loops: CDR1 SGHDT, CDR2 YYEEEE.

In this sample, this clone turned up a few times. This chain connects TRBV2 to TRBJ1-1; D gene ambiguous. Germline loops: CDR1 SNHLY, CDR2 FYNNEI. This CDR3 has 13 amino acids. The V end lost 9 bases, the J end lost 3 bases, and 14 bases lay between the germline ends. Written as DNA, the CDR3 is TGTGCCAGTACCCGACTCCGGGACACTGAAGCTTTCTTT. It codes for CASTRLRDTEAFF.

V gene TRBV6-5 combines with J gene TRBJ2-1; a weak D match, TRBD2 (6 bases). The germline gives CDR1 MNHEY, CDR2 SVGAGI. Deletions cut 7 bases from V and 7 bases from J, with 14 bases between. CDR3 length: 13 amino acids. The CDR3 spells CASKTGAVNEQFF. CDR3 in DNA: TGTGCCAGCAAAACGGGAGCCGTGAATGAGCAGTTCTTC.

The CDR3 nucleotides are TGTGCCAGTAGTAAGTGGGCTTCCGGGGGGAGCACAGATACGCAGTATTTT. As protein: CASSKWASGGSTDTQYF. The gene calls are TRBV19 and TRBJ2-3; 7 bases are a match to TRBD2. This CDR3 has 17 residues. CDR1 is LNHDA and CDR2 is SQIVND in the germline V gene (reference sequence). V was clipped by 4 bases and J by 0 bases; unmatched bases: 10.